Below, 31 T cell receptor beta chains from the same sample are listed, as sequenced in a study of T cells in Graves' hyperthyroidism and ophthalmopathy (dated by TCRdb to about 2019). Libraries came from multiplex PCR. Sequencing took place on an Illumina HiSeq 2000. TCR beta CDR3 regions were amplified from RNA transcripts. The first round of RT-PCR for the TCR CDR3 was performed with the HTBI primer set and the Qiagen OneStep RT-PCR kit. TCRdb cleaned the public reads at Q25 with fastp, built clones with MiXCR and kept in-frame beta chains. Rows with one shared CDR3 protein collapse into an entry with the most common genes and DNA. The sample includes 700,000 or so distinct CDR3 sequences, with roughly 15% observed a single time. The ten largest clones represent around 13% of the sample. Sequenced input: blood. These receptors all come from a woman in her forties or fifties with Graves' ophthalmopathy.

This clonotype was counted a few times. The J gene is TRBJ1-3, the V gene TRBV10-3, with D tentatively TRBD1 (5 bases). The germline V and J ends were trimmed by 10 bases and 0 bases, with 13 bases remaining between them. Germline CDR1 ENHRY, CDR2 SYGVKD. This CDR3 region has 14 residues. The chain's CDR3 is CATGEAVSGNTIYF. The CDR3 DNA is TGTGCCACGGGGGAGGCAGTCTCTGGAAACACCATATATTTT.

This clonotype was counted between two and nine times. This chain links TRBV5-1 with TRBJ2-1; the match to TRBD2 covers 7 bases. Germline CDR1 and CDR2: SGHRS and YFSETQ. This CDR3 has 15 amino acids. V shed 4 bases and J 1 base; nucleotides not matched to a gene: 5. CDR3 nucleotides: TGCGCCAGCAGCCGTAGCGGGCTTTCCTACAATGAGCAGTTCTTC. Its translation is CASSRSGLSYNEQFF.

This clonotype has just a few counts. The chain recombines TRBV14 with TRBJ1-2; D ambiguous. Germline CDR1 and CDR2: SGHDN and FVKESK. The CDR3 has 15 residues. V shed 0 bases and J shed 0 bases, with 8 bases lying between them. The CDR3: CASSQDLLANYGYTF. CDR3 in DNA: TGTGCCAGCAGCCAAGATCTCCTAGCTAACTATGGCTACACCTTC.

There are a few counts of this clonotype. This chain connects TRBV5-1 to TRBJ2-2; D is unclear. Germline V CDR1 and CDR2: SGHRS, YFSETQ. Trimming cost V 4 bases and J 0 bases, with 7 bases left between them. The CDR3 is 14 residues long. The DNA for the CDR3 is TGCGCCAGCAGCCACGACTCGAACACCGGGGAGCTGTTTTTT. Translating it yields CASSHDSNTGELFF.

This clonotype was counted at least ten times. The chain has TRBV28 and TRBJ1-1; D is unresolved. Looked up from germline, CDR1 is MDHEN and CDR2 is SYDVKM. Between the trimmed V and J ends, which lost 2 bases and 2 bases, there was a span of 12 bases. The CDR3 loop spans 15 amino acids. CDR3 DNA: TGTGCCAGCAGTTTAGGGTGGGGAAGCAACACTGAAGCTTTCTTT. This codes for CASSLGWGSNTEAFF.

The table lists this clonotype with many counts. This chain uses TRBV2 with TRBJ2-5, with TRBD2 matching over 7 bases. CDR1 and CDR2 from the germline V gene are SNHLY and FYNNEI. This CDR3 has 16 amino acids. V lost 4 bases, J lost 2 bases, and 10 bases stayed unmatched. CDR3 amino acids: CASSANLGAGQETQYF. The CDR3 coding sequence is TGTGCCAGCAGTGCTAACCTTGGAGCGGGGCAAGAGACCCAGTACTTC.

This chain uses TRBV9 with TRBJ1-2; no clear D gene. Germline assignment: CDR1 SGDLS and CDR2 YYNGEE. The CDR3 is 13 residues long. V was clipped by 1 base and J by 8 bases, with 12 bases between them. The DNA for the CDR3 is TGTGCCAGCAGCGTATCGTATTTTTCGGGCTACACCTTC. Protein: CASSVSYFSGYTF.

To note about this clonotype: A much more abundant neighbour one base away suggests this may be a read error. The genes are TRBV2 and TRBJ1-2; 7 positions match TRBD1. V shed 4 bases, J shed 0 bases, and the junction held 5 bases outside the gene matches. The germline V gene has CDR1 SNHLY and CDR2 FYNNEI. The CDR3 contains 15 residues. This CDR3 is CASSVDRRTNYGYTF. CDR3 DNA: TGTGCCAGCAGTGTGGACAGGAGGACTAACTATGGCTACACCTTC.

The CDR3 loop is CASSIRRDQPQHF. CDR3 DNA: TGTGCCAGTAGTATACGAAGGGATCAGCCCCAGCATTTT. V gene TRBV19 combines with J gene TRBJ1-5; D call uncertain. The germline gives CDR1 LNHDA, CDR2 SQIVND (reference sequence). V lost 2 bases to trimming and J lost 5 bases, with 7 bases between them. The CDR3 covers 13 residues.

This clonotype was detected many times. This chain uses TRBV29-1 with TRBJ2-1; a weak D match, TRBD2 (7 bases). Trimming stripped 2 bases from V and 6 bases from J, with 17 bases between. CDR3 length: 15 amino acids. Looked up from germline, CDR1 is SQVTM and CDR2 is ANQGSEA. CDR3 residues: CSVEQGRANFNEQFF. CDR3 in DNA: TGCAGCGTTGAACAGGGGAGGGCCAATTTCAATGAGCAGTTCTTC.

Ten or more counts support this clonotype. The V call is TRBV5-1, the J call TRBJ2-7; D is perhaps TRBD2 (5 bases). The length of the CDR3 is 13 residues. Germline CDR1 and CDR2: SGHRS and YFSETQ. V was clipped by 0 bases and J by 4 bases, with 8 bases between them. For the CDR3, the DNA is TGCGCCAGCAGCTTGGTTGAGGGATACGAGCAGTACTTC. Translating gives CASSLVEGYEQYF.

At least ten counts were recorded for this clonotype. J is TRBJ2-2 and V is TRBV7-3; no clear D. CDR1 and CDR2 (germline): SGHTA, FQGTGA. The CDR3 length is 13 residues. Trimming left V 5 bases short and J 5 bases short, with 9 bases between. The DNA for the CDR3 is TGTGCCAGCAGCCCGGCTGGGACCGGGGAGCTGTTTTTT. It yields the protein CASSPAGTGELFF.

The chain carries TRBV4-2 and TRBJ2-1, with D perhaps given as TRBD1 or TRBD2 (5 bases each). Germline V lookup: CDR1 LGHNA, CDR2 YNFKEQ. CDR3 length: 12 amino acids. The V end lost 0 bases, the J end lost 11 bases, and 8 bases lay between the germline ends. The CDR3 loop is CASSQDEGQQFF. For the CDR3, the DNA is TGTGCCAGCAGCCAAGATGAGGGGCAGCAGTTCTTC.

This clonotype turned up a few times. This rearrangement joins TRBV4-1 to TRBJ2-7; TRBD1 aligns across 9 bases. The germline gives CDR1 MGHRA, CDR2 YSYEKL. With 4 bases clipped from V and 5 bases from J, the junction kept 9 bases outside the gene matches. CDR3 length: 15 residues. The CDR3 region has the DNA TGCGCCAGCAGCCTTCGTCCCGGGACAGGGCACGAGCAGTACTTC. It specifies CASSLRPGTGHEQYF.

The V call is TRBV6-1, the J call TRBJ2-3; a possible D gene is TRBD2 (6 bases). This CDR3 is 18 amino acids long. V lost 6 bases to trimming and J lost 0 bases, with 22 bases between them. CDR1 MNHNS and CDR2 SASEGT come from the germline V gene. DNA for the CDR3: TGTGCCAGCAGACCCATCACCCCCCTAGCGTTTAGCACAGATACGCAGTATTTT. It yields the protein CASRPITPLAFSTDTQYF.

This clonotype occurred a few times. The gene calls are TRBV5-4 and TRBJ2-7; the D is unclear. There are 14 residues in the CDR3. The germline gives CDR1 SGHNT, CDR2 YYREEE (reference sequence). V lost 2 bases and J 6 bases, leaving 15 bases between the germline ends. CDR3 bases: TGTGCCAGCAGCTTAAAAGGGATCACGGGCGAGCAGTACTTC. This translates into CASSLKGITGEQYF.

This clonotype occurred a few times. The gene calls are TRBV5-1 and TRBJ2-5; no clear D. V lost 5 bases, J lost 1 base, and 12 bases lay in between. This CDR3 contains 14 residues. The germline V gene has CDR1 SGHRS and CDR2 YFSETQ. The DNA of the CDR3 is TGCGCCAGCAGGGCAGACGGTCTCCAAGAGACCCAGTACTTC. Protein sequence: CASRADGLQETQYF.

This clonotype was detected many times. CDR3 in amino acids: CASSSPSEAGETQYF. The CDR3 bases are TGTGCCAGCAGTTCCCCCTCAGAGGCGGGCGAGACCCAGTACTTC. The V gene is TRBV27, the J gene TRBJ2-5; D is perhaps TRBD2 (5 bases). CDR3 length: 15 residues. Germline V lookup: CDR1 MNHEY, CDR2 SMNVEV (reference sequence). Trimming removed 4 bases at V and 5 bases at J, with 17 bases between.

The V and J genes are TRBV27 and TRBJ1-4, with D possibly matching TRBD1 (6 bases). The germline V gene has CDR1 MNHEY and CDR2 SMNVEV (reference sequence). This CDR3 has 16 amino acids. Trimming removed 4 bases from V and 2 bases from J, with 14 bases in between. The CDR3, as DNA: TGTGCCAGCAGTTCGCGAACAGGGCGCACTAATGAAAAACTGTTTTTT. Translated, it gives CASSSRTGRTNEKLFF.

This clonotype has a count of ten or more. This chain connects TRBV29-1 to TRBJ1-1; 8 nucleotides align to TRBD1. CDR3 size: 14 residues. CDR1 and CDR2 (germline): SQVTM, ANQGSEA. V shed 3 bases, J shed 0 bases, and the junction held 3 bases outside the gene matches. Written as DNA, the CDR3 is TGCAGCGTTGATAGGACAGGGATGAACACTGAAGCTTTCTTT. Its protein product is CSVDRTGMNTEAFF.

This clonotype was counted at least ten times. The chain uses TRBV20-1 and TRBJ2-5; 8 nucleotides line up with TRBD2. The CDR3 is made up of 15 amino acids. In germline, CDR1 is DFQATT, CDR2 SNEGSKA (reference sequence). The J segment lost 5 bases and the V segment lost 1 base, leaving 9 bases of the junction unmatched. The CDR3 DNA follows: TGCAGTGCTAGAGCCGGCGCGGGGGGAGGGGAGACCCAGTACTTC. It codes for CSARAGAGGGETQYF.

The chain employs TRBV6-5 and TRBJ2-1; the D is unclear. CDR1 and CDR2 (germline): MNHEY, SVGAGI. V was clipped by 2 bases and J by 0 bases, with 11 bases between them. The CDR3 runs to 16 residues. CDR3 bases: TGTGCCAGCAGTTACATCTCTGCCACCTCCTACAATGAGCAGTTCTTC. Translation gives CASSYISATSYNEQFF.

Many counts were recorded for this clonotype. This rearrangement joins TRBV6-6 to TRBJ2-5; D call uncertain. The CDR3 loop spans 14 amino acids. Per germline, CDR1 MNHNY and CDR2 SVGAGI (reference sequence). V lost 0 bases and J 3 bases, leaving 8 bases between the germline ends. In DNA form, the CDR3 reads TGTGCCAGCAGTTACTCGACTGGGAAAGAGACCCAGTACTTC. This translates into CASSYSTGKETQYF.

This clonotype was detected many times. CDR3: CASSWGYTRNTEAFF. The CDR3 region has the DNA TGCGCCAGCAGCTGGGGGTATACTAGGAACACTGAAGCTTTCTTT. The chain recombines TRBV5-1 with TRBJ1-1, with D tentatively TRBD1 (5 bases). The germline CDR1 and CDR2 sequences are SGHRS and YFSETQ. The CDR3 extends over 15 amino acids. The germline V and J ends were trimmed by 3 bases and 1 base, with 13 bases remaining between them. The whole variable domain, remainder taken from reference TRBV5-1 and TRBJ1-1, is KAGVTQTPRYLIKTRGQQVTLSCSPISGHRSVSWYQQTPGQGLQFLFEYFSETQRNKGNFPGRFSGRQFSNSRSEMNVSTLELGDSALYLCASSWGYTRNTEAFFGQGTRLTVV.

Notes on this clonotype: Since no conserved phenylalanine or tryptophan closes the CDR3, a read error is the likely cause. The chain links TRBV11-1 to TRBJ1-1; weak D call: TRBD1 (5 bases). The V end lost 5 bases, the J end lost 2 bases, and 12 bases lay between the germline ends. The CDR3 has 14 amino acids. The germline V gene has CDR1 SGHAT and CDR2 FQDESV (reference sequence). The CDR3 region has the DNA TGTGCCAGCAGCCAGGGCGGGTCTAACACTGAAGCTTTCCTT. Encoded protein: CASSQGGSNTEAFL.

This clonotype appeared many times. The chain has TRBV5-6 and TRBJ1-5; tentative D call: TRBD1 (5 bases). V was pared by 3 bases and J by 5 bases, with 9 bases between. Looked up from germline, CDR1 is SGHDT and CDR2 is YYEEEE. The CDR3 consists of 13 residues. DNA for the CDR3: TGTGCCAGCAGCTGGGGACCCCATCAGCCCCAGCATTTT. Amino acid sequence: CASSWGPHQPQHF.

This rearrangement joins TRBV9 to TRBJ2-2, with D maybe TRBD2 (6 bases). This CDR3 contains 17 residues. Looked up from germline, CDR1 is SGDLS and CDR2 is YYNGEE. Between the trimmed V and J ends, which lost 0 bases and 0 bases, there was a span of 12 bases. The CDR3 reads CASSVEARTTNTGELFF. The DNA for the CDR3 is TGTGCCAGCAGCGTAGAAGCTCGGACTACGAACACCGGGGAGCTGTTTTTT.

In its sample, this clonotype was seen many times. The V and J genes are TRBV30 and TRBJ1-4, with D hard to call. From germline, CDR1 is GTSNPN and CDR2 SVGIG (reference sequence). The length of the CDR3 is 14 residues. Between the trimmed V and J ends, which lost 1 base and 0 bases, there was a span of 6 bases. CDR3 nucleotides: TGTGCCTGGAGTGGGTCCTCAACTAATGAAAAACTGTTTTTT. Protein product: CAWSGSSTNEKLFF.

This clonotype was seen many times. The rearrangement joins TRBV12-3 or TRBV12-4 to TRBJ2-3; D is possibly TRBD1 or TRBD2 (5 bases each). This CDR3 region has 16 residues. With 3 bases removed from V and 2 bases from J, the gap between germline ends came to 15 bases. CDR3 DNA: TGTGCCAGCAGTTTGGGTTTGCGAGGGGCCACAGATACGCAGTATTTT. Protein: CASSLGLRGATDTQYF.

This chain links TRBV4-1 with TRBJ2-3, with D tentatively TRBD1 (6 bases). Germline V gene lookup returns CDR1 MGHRA and CDR2 YSYEKL. The CDR3 has 15 residues. V shed 1 base and J shed 1 base, with 9 bases lying between them. The CDR3 DNA follows: TGCGCCAGCAGCCAAGTACAGGGAGGCACAGATACGCAGTATTTT. As protein: CASSQVQGGTDTQYF.

This clonotype was detected ten times or more. This chain uses TRBV6-1 with TRBJ2-7, with 8 bases identical to TRBD1. Germline loops: CDR1 MNHNS, CDR2 SASEGT. With 6 bases clipped from V and 2 bases from J, the junction kept 12 bases outside the gene matches. This CDR3 comprises 16 residues. The CDR3: CASSRHLTGDTYEQYF. In DNA, the CDR3 is TGTGCCAGCAGCCGACATCTGACAGGGGACACCTACGAGCAGTACTTC.